Following are 18 T cell receptor beta chains from one sample sequenced in a study of shared clonotypes between healthy human individuals. Clones were sequenced by immunoSEQ multiplex PCR, and TCRdb holds only the in-frame ones, with some missing. Among about 1.5 million clones listed, around 98% were seen once. The sample was naive CD4+ T cells sorted from blood. Indicated subset: CD45RA+ positively selected. These receptors came from a man under 40 in good health.

The chain combines TRBV27 with TRBJ2-2; D gene unclear. CDR1 is MNHEY and CDR2 is SMNVEV in the germline V gene (reference sequence). V lost 1 base and J lost 3, with 3 bases in between. The CDR3 spans 13 residues. The CDR3 DNA reads TGTGCCAGCAGTTTATGGGACACCGGGGAGCTGTTTTTT. Its translation is CASSLWDTGELFF.

V gene TRBV19 combines with J gene TRBJ2-1; TRBD2 matches at 7 bases. Germline-derived CDR1 and CDR2 are LNHDA and SQIVND (reference sequence). The CDR3 contains 15 residues. V dropped 7 bases and J dropped 8; count of bases not matched to a gene: 14. The CDR3 coding sequence is TGTGCCAGTACCAATGGGTGGGGACTACACGATGAGCAGTTCTTC. It codes for CASTNGWGLHDEQFF.

The rearrangement links TRBV7-9 to TRBJ1-5, with 10 bases fitting TRBD1. With 4 bases clipped from V and 4 bases from J, the junction kept 4 bases outside the gene matches. The CDR3 contains 15 residues. Germline lookup yields CDR1 SEHNR and CDR2 FQNEAQ (reference sequence). The DNA for the CDR3 is TGTGCCAGCAGCTACGCGGGACAGGGGAATCAGCCCCAGCATTTT. Protein: CASSYAGQGNQPQHF.

The chain links TRBV28 to TRBJ1-1, with 7 nucleotides matching TRBD1. The CDR3 covers 16 residues. Germline values: CDR1 MDHEN, CDR2 SYDVKM. Trimming cost V 7 bases and J 1 base; bases outside gene matches: 12. CDR3 sequence reads: CASTLSTGTANTEAFF. CDR3 in DNA: TGTGCCAGCACATTATCGACAGGGACAGCGAACACTGAAGCTTTCTTT.

V gene TRBV9 combines with J gene TRBJ2-1; maybe TRBD2 (6 bases). The CDR3 sequence is 14 residues long. V lost 4 bases and J lost 9, with 17 bases in between. Germline V gene sequence: CDR1 SGDLS, CDR2 YYNGEE. Here the CDR3 reads CASSPRGGTPEQFF. The CDR3 DNA follows: TGTGCCAGCAGCCCCCGAGGAGGGACCCCTGAGCAGTTCTTC.

Concerning this clone: At one of its ends the junction is not consistent with the germline gene, which may arise from a read error. The chain has TRBV7-9 and TRBJ2-5, with TRBD2 matching over 8 bases. The CDR3 sequence is 13 residues long. Germline loops: CDR1 SEHNR, CDR2 FQNEAQ (reference sequence). CDR3 DNA sequence: TGTGCCAGCAGCCCTTGGGTAGCGGGGCCCGCAGACTTC. It translates to CASSPWVAGPADF.

The rearrangement uses TRBV28 and TRBJ2-7, with D maybe TRBD2 (5 bases). V gave up 5 bases and J gave up 0 bases, with 14 bases separating them. The CDR3 loop spans 15 amino acids. Germline lookup yields CDR1 MDHEN and CDR2 SYDVKM. The CDR3 spells CASSLTLDRSYEQYF. For the CDR3, the DNA is TGTGCCAGCAGTCTGACACTAGACCGCTCCTACGAGCAGTACTTC.

The chain employs TRBV2 and TRBJ1-1; TRBD1 matches at 8 bases. CDR1 SNHLY and CDR2 FYNNEI come from the germline V gene. The junction had 4 bases not matched to a gene; V was cut back by 6 bases and J by 1 base. This CDR3 spans 14 amino acids. The CDR3 here is CASSQGAGNTEAFF. Here the CDR3 DNA reads TGTGCCAGCAGCCAGGGGGCCGGGAACACTGAAGCTTTCTTT.

CDR3 amino acids: CSVEDGRTGQPQHF. DNA for the CDR3: TGCAGCGTTGAAGACGGACGTACTGGTCAGCCCCAGCATTTT. The chain joins TRBV29-1 to TRBJ1-5; no firm D call. The CDR3 length is 14 residues. The ends were cut back, 0 bases at V and 6 bases at J, with 12 bases in the middle. Per the germline V gene, CDR1 is SQVTM and CDR2 is ANQGSEA.

This chain uses TRBV6-1 with TRBJ2-7; TRBD2 aligns across 7 bases. Germline V gene data show CDR1 as MNHNS and CDR2 as SASEGT. This CDR3 is built from 15 residues. Unmatched junction bases numbered 7, after V lost 3 bases and J lost 2 bases. The CDR3 nucleotides read TGTGCCAGCAGTGAGGGCGGGGGACTAACCTACGAGCAGTACTTC. Amino acid sequence: CASSEGGGLTYEQYF.

The rearrangement joins TRBV29-1 to TRBJ2-1; D not resolved. V lost 2 bases, J lost 0 bases, and 8 bases lay in between. This CDR3 region has 14 residues. The germline CDR1 and CDR2 sequences are SQVTM and ANQGSEA. CDR3 nucleotide sequence: TGCAGCGTTGAACGTGGGATCTCCTACAATGAGCAGTTCTTC. Protein sequence: CSVERGISYNEQFF.

In its sample, this clone was seen once. The chain joins TRBV5-1 to TRBJ2-5, with 11 nucleotides matching TRBD2. Trimming took 0 bases from V and 2 from J; bases not matched to a gene: 6. CDR3 length: 17 residues. Germline V lookup: CDR1 SGHRS, CDR2 YFSETQ. The CDR3 sequence is CASSLDPLAGGQETQYF. CDR3 DNA sequence: TGCGCCAGCAGCTTGGATCCCCTAGCGGGAGGTCAAGAGACCCAGTACTTC.

The rearrangement links TRBV6-1 to TRBJ2-7; TRBD2 matches at 12 bases. The length of the CDR3 is 13 residues. V gave up 5 bases and J gave up 5 bases; unmatched junction bases: 1. Germline V lookup: CDR1 MNHNS, CDR2 SASEGT. This CDR3 reads CASSSSGRDEQYF. The CDR3 DNA reads as TGTGCCAGCAGTTCTAGCGGGAGGGACGAGCAGTACTTC.

This clone was recorded once. The rearrangement links TRBV28 to TRBJ1-2; 8 bases match TRBD1. In germline, CDR1 is MDHEN, CDR2 SYDVKM. The CDR3 contains 12 residues. The ends lost 11 bases at V and 2 bases at J; junction bases unmatched: 4. The CDR3 protein is CAAGDRNYGYTF. The DNA of the CDR3 is TGTGCCGCCGGGGACAGGAACTATGGCTACACCTTC.

The chain couples TRBV7-6 to TRBJ2-7, with D possibly called TRBD1 or TRBD2 (5 bases each). The V and J ends lost 1 base and 0 bases respectively, with 16 bases between them. The CDR3 consists of 17 residues. Looked up from germline, CDR1 is SGHVS and CDR2 is FNYEAQ. CDR3 in DNA: TGTGCCAGCAGCTTAGTTTCGGCGGCAGGGAGCTCCTACGAGCAGTACTTC. As protein: CASSLVSAAGSSYEQYF.

This sequence joins TRBV5-1 and TRBJ2-2; the D call may be TRBD1 or TRBD2 (5 bases each). The germline V and J ends were trimmed by 4 bases and 4 bases, with 14 bases remaining between them. This CDR3 has 15 residues. Per germline, CDR1 SGHRS and CDR2 YFSETQ. CDR3 sequence (DNA): TGCGCCAGCAGCCGGGACCCTACGGGCACCGGGGAGCTGTTTTTT. Translation: CASSRDPTGTGELFF.

The genes are TRBV6-5 and TRBJ1-5, with 8 positions matching TRBD1. Germline trimming cut 6 bases from V and 9 bases from J; bases unmatched to any gene: 7. The CDR3 runs 13 residues. CDR1 MNHEY and CDR2 SVGAGI come from the germline V gene. The DNA for the CDR3 is TGTGCCAGCAGACCCGGACAGGGCGGGCCCCAGCATTTT. This sequence encodes CASRPGQGGPQHF.

This clone has only a few counts. This CDR3 is also generated by other DNA sequences in the sample. In nucleotides, the CDR3 is TGTGCCAGCTCACCGGGCCCCTACGAGCAGTACTTC. Translation: CASSPGPYEQYF. The chain employs TRBV18 and TRBJ2-7; D uncertain. The germline V and J ends were trimmed by 3 bases and 2 bases, with 5 bases remaining between them. Germline values: CDR1 KGHSH, CDR2 LQKENI. The CDR3 is 12 amino acids.